This T cell receptor (beta chain) was recorded in a study of identical twins. TCRdb reprocessed the 5' RACE reads via MiXCR and lists one record per CDR3 protein. The table lists over 550,000 distinct CDR3 sequences, about 7% of them singletons. This CDR3 has 14 residues. The germline V gene encodes CDR1 SNHLY and CDR2 FYNNEI. These records were also assigned to another study, of yellow fever vaccine responses in identical twins.

The clonotype comes from a woman between 18 and 30 years old in good health. Sequencing was done on a sample of PBMCs. The V gene is TRBV2, the J gene TRBJ2-1, with 10 nucleotides matching TRBD1. DNA for the CDR3: TGTGCGTCAAGGCGGGACAGGGGATACAATGAGCAGTTCTTC. Amino acids: CASRRDRGYNEQFF. Filled out from reference TRBV2 and TRBJ2-1, the complete variable domain reads EPEVTQTPSHQVTQMGQEVILRCVPISNHLYFYWYRQILGQKVEFLVSFYNNEISEKSEIFDDQFSVERPDGSNFTLKIRSTKLEDSAMYFCASRRDRGYNEQFFGPGTRLTVL.